Listed here are 26 T cell receptor beta chains from one sample, sequenced in a study of blood T cell repertoires in COVID-19. Data came from immunoSEQ multiplex PCR; TCRdb stores just in-frame clones and leaves some out. The data show over 150,000 clones, around 80% seen once. Sequences were obtained from PBMCs or T cells enriched from blood (not recorded which). These receptors all come from a woman aged 65 to 85 in a cohort exposed to, infected with or recovered from COVID-19 (not recorded which).

This clone showed up just once. The chain has TRBV18 and TRBJ1-1, with a possible D match to TRBD1 (6 bases). Germline values: CDR1 KGHSH, CDR2 LQKENI. V was clipped by 6 bases and J by 4 bases, with 12 bases between them. This CDR3 contains 13 residues. The CDR3 DNA reads as TGTGCCAGCTCGGGAGGGGGAATCACTGAAGCTTTCTTT. Its translation: CASSGGGITEAFF.

The chain links TRBV18 to TRBJ2-3; weak D call: TRBD2 (5 bases). The germline V gene has CDR1 KGHSH and CDR2 LQKENI. Trimming shortened V by 4 bases and J by 2 bases, and 10 bases separated the two germline ends. The CDR3 spans 14 residues. CDR3 DNA: TGTGCCAGCTCACGAGGGTCCATCACAGATACGCAGTATTTT. Translated, it gives CASSRGSITDTQYF.

The rearrangement joins TRBV5-1 to TRBJ2-7; maybe TRBD1 (6 bases). This CDR3 is 14 amino acids long. Germline CDR1 is SGHRS and CDR2 is YFSETQ. Trimming shortened V by 4 bases and J by 4 bases, and 15 bases separated the two germline ends. This CDR3 reads CASSTGHAAYEQYF. The CDR3, as DNA: TGCGCCAGCAGCACGGGACACGCAGCTTACGAGCAGTACTTC.

The chain links TRBV3-1 (or the pseudogene TRBV3-2) to TRBJ2-1; 7 nucleotides agree with TRBD1. Trimming at V came to 1 base and at J to 4 bases, leaving 7 bases not matched to a gene. The germline CDR1 and CDR2 sequences are LGHDT and YNNKEL (reference sequence). The CDR3 length is 16 residues. The CDR3 spells CASSQGYEQGYNEQFF. CDR3 in DNA: TGTGCCAGCAGCCAAGGTTATGAACAGGGGTACAATGAGCAGTTCTTC.

This rearrangement joins TRBV7-2 to TRBJ2-7; 12 bases fit TRBD2. The CDR3 contains 16 residues. The germline V gene has CDR1 SGHTA and CDR2 FQGNSA. With V trimmed by 0 bases and J by 7 bases, 7 bases remained unmatched. This chain's CDR3 is CASSLAPSGGAGEQYF. The DNA for the CDR3 is TGTGCCAGCAGCTTAGCTCCTAGCGGGGGGGCAGGGGAGCAGTACTTC.

This chain links TRBV6-5 with TRBJ2-7, with 10 bases aligning to TRBD1. The CDR3 consists of 16 residues. The trim removed 2 bases at V and 2 bases at J, leaving 6 bases unmatched. Germline V gene lookup returns CDR1 MNHEY and CDR2 SVGAGI. Here the CDR3 DNA reads TGTGCCAGCAGTTACGCGACAGGGACAGGGGCCTACGAGCAGTACTTC. It yields the protein CASSYATGTGAYEQYF.

The count of this clone is one. This sequence joins TRBV15 and TRBJ2-1; 9 nucleotides align to TRBD1. The CDR3 contains 18 residues. V trimming: 0 bases; J trimming: 7 bases; junction bases outside the gene matches: 13. Germline CDR1 is LNHNV and CDR2 is YYDKDF (reference sequence). CDR3: CATSRDMGWGQGKNEQFF. CDR3 sequence (DNA): TGTGCCACCAGCAGAGATATGGGGTGGGGACAGGGTAAGAATGAGCAGTTCTTC.

CDR3 nucleotides: TGTGCCAGTAGTATTGACGTGAGAGGGGGAGTGGGTCAGCCCCAGCATTTT. Its protein product is CASSIDVRGGVGQPQHF. The chain employs TRBV19 and TRBJ1-5; D possibly corresponds to TRBD1 (6 bases). The CDR3 spans 17 residues. The germline V gene encodes CDR1 LNHDA and CDR2 SQIVND (reference sequence). With 3 bases removed from V and 6 bases from J, the gap between germline ends came to 21 bases. Full variable domain (remainder filled in from reference TRBV19 and TRBJ1-5): DGGITQSPKYLFRKEGQNVTLSCEQNLNHDAMYWYRQDPGQGLRLIYYSQIVNDFQKGDIAEGYSVSREKKESFPLTVTSAQKNPTAFYLCASSIDVRGGVGQPQHFGDGTRLSIL.

The chain joins TRBV5-4 to TRBJ2-5; D remains ambiguous. Trimming left V 0 bases short and J 3 bases short, with 6 bases between. The CDR3 loop spans 13 amino acids. Germline V CDR1 and CDR2: SGHNT, YYREEE (reference sequence). The CDR3 nucleotides read TGTGCCAGCAGCTTGGGACGGGAAGAGACCCAGTACTTC. Its translation: CASSLGREETQYF.

The chain has TRBV4-1 and TRBJ2-2; the match to TRBD2 covers 13 bases. V gave up 0 bases and J gave up 4 bases; unmatched junction bases: 8. The CDR3 sequence is 19 residues long. The germline V gene has CDR1 MGHRA and CDR2 YSYEKL. The CDR3 bases are TGCGCCAGCAGCCAAGATCGTGGACTAGCGGGAGCGGGCACCGGGGAGCTGTTTTTT. It codes for CASSQDRGLAGAGTGELFF.

The chain uses TRBV28 and TRBJ1-2; D may be TRBD1 (5 bases). The CDR3 length is 13 residues. Germline CDR1 and CDR2: MDHEN and SYDVKM. The V end was cut by 5 bases, the J end by 3 bases, with 10 bases between. The CDR3 coding sequence is TGTGCCAGCAGTATCAGGGCGGACTATGGCTACACCTTC. This translates into CASSIRADYGYTF.

The chain combines TRBV5-1 with TRBJ1-2; TRBD1 is a possible D gene (6 bases). The CDR3 spans 16 residues. V gave up 3 bases and J gave up 3 bases, with 18 bases separating them. Germline V gene sequence: CDR1 SGHRS, CDR2 YFSETQ. The CDR3 spells CASSSQSQGRDYGYTF. The CDR3 DNA reads as TGCGCCAGCAGCTCCCAGTCACAGGGTCGCGACTATGGCTACACCTTC.

The genes are TRBV27 and TRBJ2-1, with TRBD2 matching 8 bases. The V gene end was trimmed by 0 bases and the J gene end by 3 bases; junction bases not matched to a gene: 1. Germline V gives CDR1 MNHEY, CDR2 SMNVEV (reference sequence). The CDR3 has 15 amino acids. The CDR3 protein is CASSLSGRDYNEQFF. DNA of the CDR3: TGTGCCAGCAGTTTATCCGGGAGGGACTACAATGAGCAGTTCTTC.

The J gene is TRBJ2-7, the V gene TRBV29-1; 8 positions match TRBD1. Germline assignment: CDR1 SQVTM and CDR2 ANQGSEA. The CDR3 covers 14 residues. The J segment lost 3 bases and the V segment lost 4 bases, leaving 8 bases of the junction unmatched. Here the CDR3 DNA reads TGCAGCGTTGTTCCCGGGACAGGATTCTACGAGCAGTACTTC. This codes for CSVVPGTGFYEQYF.

The chain carries TRBV10-3 and TRBJ2-3; tentatively, D is TRBD1 (5 bases). The CDR3 runs to 13 residues. The V gene lost 11 bases and the J gene lost 0 bases, with 12 bases spanning the gap. Germline V lookup: CDR1 ENHRY, CDR2 SYGVKD. CDR3: CAHQGISTDTQYF. CDR3 sequence (DNA): TGTGCCCATCAGGGTATAAGCACAGATACGCAGTATTTT.

The chain employs TRBV7-8 and TRBJ2-6; 8 nucleotides line up with TRBD2. The length of the CDR3 is 17 residues. The V gene's germline CDR1 is SGHVS and CDR2 FQNEAQ. The V and J ends lost 7 bases and 0 bases, in that order; junction bases with no gene match: 8. CDR3 residues: CASTPRTSLSGANVLTF. The CDR3 region has the DNA TGTGCCAGCACCCCCCGGACTAGCCTCTCTGGGGCCAACGTCCTGACTTTC.

In this sample, this clone turned up a few times. The chain links TRBV7-2 to TRBJ2-1; tentatively, D is TRBD2 (6 bases). This CDR3 is built from 16 residues. Germline lookup yields CDR1 SGHTA and CDR2 FQGNSA. Trimming took off 7 bases at V and 0 bases at J, with 16 bases between the two ends. The CDR3 sequence: CASTEAGGSSYNEQFF. The CDR3 bases are TGTGCCAGCACTGAAGCGGGCGGGTCCTCCTACAATGAGCAGTTCTTC.

This clone came up a few times. V is TRBV27 and J is TRBJ1-1; TRBD1 agrees at 8 bases. Germline CDR1 MNHEY, CDR2 SMNVEV (reference sequence). The CDR3 sequence is 16 residues long. V was clipped by 4 bases and J by 4 bases; unmatched bases: 11. CDR3 region: CASSSRAGGWGTEAFF. As DNA, the CDR3 is TGTGCCAGCAGTTCCCGAGCAGGGGGCTGGGGCACTGAAGCTTTCTTT.

The genes are TRBV7-6 and TRBJ1-5, with 8 positions matching TRBD1. V was clipped by 5 bases and J by 5 bases; unmatched bases: 5. CDR1 is SGHVS, CDR2 FNYEAQ, per germline. The CDR3 runs to 14 residues. CDR3 in amino acids: CASSVGTGDQPQHF. Written as DNA, the CDR3 is TGTGCCAGCAGCGTTGGGACAGGAGATCAGCCCCAGCATTTT.

This clone appeared a few times. The V call is TRBV19, the J call TRBJ2-1; tentatively, D is TRBD2 (6 bases). This CDR3 comprises 14 residues. V was pared by 6 bases and J by 9 bases, with 18 bases between. In germline, CDR1 is LNHDA, CDR2 SQIVND (reference sequence). The CDR3 here is CASSQSGLRGEQFF. In nucleotides, the CDR3 is TGTGCCAGTAGCCAATCGGGACTCCGGGGTGAGCAGTTCTTC.

J is TRBJ2-5 and V is TRBV9, with D possibly TRBD1 on 5 matching bases. Germline V gene lookup returns CDR1 SGDLS and CDR2 YYNGEE. V lost 0 bases to trimming and J lost 1 base, with 7 bases between them. The CDR3 contains 14 residues. The CDR3 nucleotides read TGTGCCAGCAGCGTAGGACAGCTCCAAGAGACCCAGTACTTC. It codes for CASSVGQLQETQYF.

The J gene is TRBJ2-7, the V gene TRBV2; D call uncertain. V was trimmed by 7 bases and J by 1 base, leaving 11 bases between them. The germline CDR1 and CDR2 sequences are SNHLY and FYNNEI. This CDR3 is built from 13 residues. The CDR3 loop is CASIPGWSYEQYF. The CDR3 DNA is TGTGCCAGCATCCCCGGGTGGTCCTACGAGCAGTACTTC.

This sequence joins TRBV5-1 and TRBJ2-7; no firm D call. V lost 0 bases and J lost 3, with 19 bases in between. CDR1 and CDR2 from the germline V gene are SGHRS and YFSETQ. The CDR3 loop spans 17 amino acids. CDR3 protein: CASSLALDTRSLYEQYF. The DNA of the CDR3 is TGCGCCAGCAGCTTGGCCCTCGACACCCGGTCCCTCTACGAGCAGTACTTC.

The gene calls are TRBV5-1 and TRBJ2-5, with D tentatively TRBD1 (6 bases). V dropped 0 bases and J dropped 4 bases, with 13 bases sitting between them. Germline V gene data show CDR1 as SGHRS and CDR2 as YFSETQ. The CDR3 is 15 residues long. The CDR3 loop reads CASSLAVTGGETQYF. In DNA, the CDR3 is TGCGCCAGCAGCTTGGCCGTGACAGGCGGAGAGACCCAGTACTTC.

V and J are TRBV2 and TRBJ1-5; no definite D call. Germline V gene sequence: CDR1 SNHLY, CDR2 FYNNEI. Trimming pared 1 base from V and 0 bases from J, leaving 4 bases between. There are 14 residues in the CDR3. Here the CDR3 reads CASSEGSSNQPQHF. In DNA, the CDR3 is TGTGCCAGCAGTGAAGGTAGTAGCAATCAGCCCCAGCATTTT.

V gene TRBV25-1 combines with J gene TRBJ1-6; no definite D call. Trimming took 4 bases from V and 5 from J, leaving 12 bases between them. The CDR3 runs to 15 residues. Germline-derived CDR1 and CDR2 are MGHDK and SYGVNS. The CDR3 DNA sequence: TGTGCCAGCAGTGCAGCGCTGGCAGATAATTCACCCCTCCACTTT. Translation: CASSAALADNSPLHF.